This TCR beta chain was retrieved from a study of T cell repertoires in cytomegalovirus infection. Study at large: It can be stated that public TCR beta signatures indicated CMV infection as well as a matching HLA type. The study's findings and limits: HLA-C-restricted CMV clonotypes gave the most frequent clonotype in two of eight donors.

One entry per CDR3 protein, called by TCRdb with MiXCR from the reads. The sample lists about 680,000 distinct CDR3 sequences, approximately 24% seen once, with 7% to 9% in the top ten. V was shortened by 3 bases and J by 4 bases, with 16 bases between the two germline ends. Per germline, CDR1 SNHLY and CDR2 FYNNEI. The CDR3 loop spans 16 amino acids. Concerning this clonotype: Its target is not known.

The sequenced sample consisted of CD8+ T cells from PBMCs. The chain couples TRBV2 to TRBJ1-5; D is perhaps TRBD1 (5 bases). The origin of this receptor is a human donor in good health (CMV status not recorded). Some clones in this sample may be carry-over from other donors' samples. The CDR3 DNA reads TGTGCCAGCAGTGATTGGGGGGTCCTGGGAAATCAGCCCCAGCATTTT. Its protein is CASSDWGVLGNQPQHF.